A single TCR beta chain is shown here with its context. This clonotype occurred a few times. There is no known antigen for this receptor. Base qualities are not provided; no much larger clone lies one nucleotide away. Including cysteine and phenylalanine, the CDR3 has 16 amino acids. Only the CDR3 part of the read is kept: 48 bases, read in frame from the first base. V is clipped by 0 bases and J by 1 base, and the sequence between their germline boundaries is 11 bases long. Receptor amplification or capture employed PCR. Data came from an Illumina HiSeq 2500. TCR library preparation used molecular barcoding, with unique molecular identifiers applied to normalize quantification of the TCRbeta repertoire. TCRdb itself trimmed the public reads at Q25 with fastp, ran MiXCR and retained productive beta chains. Identical CDR3 protein sequences are pooled into one entry, listed with their most common genes and DNA. The sample profile shows 250,000 or so distinct CDR3 sequences; roughly 25% of them were found once. Together, the top ten hold about 5% of the sample.

This record belongs to a study of T-cell reconstitution after alpha-beta-depleted transplantation in children (dated by TCRdb to about 2016). General notes on the study: Using TCR repertoire profiling, the study quantitatively followed how T-cell immune reconstitution unfolded in children after TCRalphabeta/CD19-depleted allogeneic hematopoietic cell transplantation.

Paper-wide results and their limitations: The apparently early recovery of alphabetaT-cell counts about two months after transplant reportedly depended on only several hundred rapidly expanded clones that came from non-depleted graft cells. Over subsequent months, a decline in hyperexpanded clone frequencies was noted, and after one year, T-cell counts and TCRbeta diversity were mostly ascribed to newly produced T cells. In some patients, the high TCRbeta diversity seen at day 60 was put down to recipient T cells and intrathymic progenitors that had survived conditioning.

This specimen's treatment or condition label, per the study, means: allogeneic hematopoietic cell transplantation with graft depleted of TCRalphabeta T cells and CD19 B cells. Transplant recipients were children who received TCRalphabeta/CD19-depleted allogeneic hematopoietic cell grafts. The sequencing here drew on PBMCs, mostly from graft donor cells, taken 360 days after TCRalphabeta/CD19-depleted stem cell transplant. The chain couples TRBV12-3 or TRBV12-4 to TRBJ2-3, with TRBD2 perhaps the D gene, on 6 matching bases. This sequence originates from a female patient aged 2-9 years who had a stem cell transplant for congenital amegakaryocytic thrombocytopenia, so the T cells may come from the graft donor. At the DNA level, the sequence is TGTGCCAGCAGTTTAGCGTCGGGCGGGGGCACAGATACGCAGTATTTT. This sequence encodes CASSLASGGGTDTQYF.